The 20 T cell receptor beta chains below come from one sample, sequenced in a study of T cells in women clearing cervical HPV infection listed by TCRdb under 2018. Libraries came from the immunoSEQ multiplex PCR assay. TCRdb stores this immuneACCESS table with in-frame sequences only. Part of the clones is absent; in the studies checked, under half of the shortfall reflects unresolved V genes, and no reason is known for the rest. For this sample, the table gives tens of thousands of clones. The ten biggest clones cover over 3% of the sample. Input material: blood buffy coat. The source of these receptors is a woman between 18 and 75 years old with a cervical HPV16 infection that either progressed to CIN3+ or cleared (not recorded which).

The CDR3 loop is CSVLDRAKNIQYF. The covered CDR3 bases are TGCAGCGTTTTGGACAGGGCCAAAAACATT. The J gene is TRBJ2-4, the V gene TRBV29-1, with 7 bases identical to TRBD1. From the germline J gene comes the end of the CDR3, since the read stops 3 residues before it. The trim removed 5 bases at V and 1 base at J, leaving 2 bases unmatched. Per the germline V gene, CDR1 is SQVTM and CDR2 is ANQGSEA. The length of the CDR3 is 13 residues.

Remarks on this clone: The read finishes 3 residues shy of the CDR3 end, and the germline J gene is used to complete it. The rearrangement uses TRBV6-2 or TRBV6-3 and TRBJ2-5; TRBD2 matches at 11 bases. Germline trimming cut 2 bases from V and 2 bases from J; bases unmatched to any gene: 7. Per germline, CDR1 MNHEY and CDR2 SVGEGT. This CDR3 region has 17 residues. The CDR3 bases that were read are TGTGCCAGCAGTTACCGACGGACTAGCGGGTATCAAGAGACC. Its translation: CASSYRRTSGYQET. In full, the CDR3 reads CASSYRRTSGYQETQYF.

Notes on this clone: Read data end 3 residues before the CDR3 end; the end is taken from the germline J gene. The chain couples TRBV5-1 to TRBJ2-5, with 8 bases fitting TRBD1. Germline lookup yields CDR1 SGHRS and CDR2 YFSETQ. The CDR3 is 14 amino acids. J gave up 5 bases and V 7 bases, and 10 bases lay outside the gene matches. CDR3 in amino acids: CASGQGASRETQYF. The part of the CDR3 DNA that was read is TGCGCCAGCGGGCAGGGGGCTAGTCGTGAGACC.

As to this clone: Sequencing ends 3 residues short of the CDR3 end; the germline J gene provides the rest. The chain joins TRBV3-1 (or the pseudogene TRBV3-2) to TRBJ1-1; possibly TRBD1 for D (6 bases). The ends were cut back, 6 bases at V and 6 bases at J, with 11 bases in the middle. The CDR3 sequence is 12 residues long. CDR1 is LGHDT and CDR2 is YNNKEL in the germline V gene (reference sequence). The sequenced CDR3 bases are TGTGCCAGCAGACATGCAGGGGCTGAA. It yields the protein CASRHAGAE. The entire CDR3 protein reads CASRHAGAEAFF.

With regard to this clone: The read halts 3 residues ahead of the CDR3 end, with the missing end drawn from the germline J gene. V and J are TRBV19 and TRBJ1-2; D remains unclear. The CDR3 is 12 residues long. Germline V CDR1 and CDR2: LNHDA, SQIVND (reference sequence). Partial CDR3 DNA: TGTGCCAGTAGTCAACTGGACGGGGAC. This codes for CASSQLDGD. The complete CDR3 reads CASSQLDGDYTF.

Note on this clone: Read data end 3 residues before the CDR3 end; the end is taken from the germline J gene. The rearrangement joins TRBV19 to TRBJ1-2, with TRBD1 matching over 8 bases. V dropped 7 bases and J dropped 1; count of bases not matched to a gene: 11. There are 16 residues in the CDR3. From germline, CDR1 is LNHDA and CDR2 SQIVND (reference sequence). The covered CDR3 bases are TGTGCCAGTAATTGGGGACAGGTCGTTGGTAACTATGGC. Translated: CASNWGQVVGNYG. The full CDR3 is CASNWGQVVGNYGYTF.

Worth noting for this clone: The read ends 3 residues early relative to the CDR3; the germline J gene fills the gap. The V gene is TRBV7-2, the J gene TRBJ1-2; D possibly corresponds to TRBD1 (6 bases). The CDR3 runs 15 residues. Germline CDR1 is SGHTA and CDR2 is FQGNSA. This chain's CDR3 is CASSLLGGHSYDYTF. The CDR3 DNA, read in part, is TGTGCCAGCAGCTTGCTGGGGGGGCATTCCTACGAC.

Of note for this clone: Read coverage stops 3 residues before the CDR3 terminus; the germline J gene supplies the remainder. The chain links TRBV18 to TRBJ1-2, with TRBD1 as a possible D gene (5 bases). The V gene's germline CDR1 is KGHSH and CDR2 LQKENI. The CDR3 spans 17 residues. The covered CDR3 bases are TGTGCCAGCTCACCTTCAGTAGCGGGGGTTGCCGTGGGCGAC. This codes for CASSPSVAGVAVGD. The CDR3, in full, reads CASSPSVAGVAVGDYTF.

In the case of this clone: The read ends 3 residues early relative to the CDR3; the germline J gene fills the gap. The genes are TRBV2 and TRBJ2-7; TRBD1 agrees at 8 bases. V lost 7 bases and J lost 6; bases outside the gene matches: 5. Germline V CDR1 and CDR2: SNHLY, FYNNEI. The CDR3 sequence is 12 residues long. The CDR3 reads CASTPDRAEQYF. Incomplete CDR3 DNA: TGTGCCAGCACTCCGGACAGGGCCGAG.

Notes on this clone: At one of its ends the junction is not consistent with the germline gene, which may arise from a read error. The sequence runs out 3 residues before the end of the CDR3; the remainder is reconstructed from the germline J gene. Distinct nucleotide sequences in the sample also encode this CDR3. V is TRBV7-9 and J is TRBJ1-3, with D tentatively TRBD1 (6 bases). Germline CDR1 reads SEHNR; CDR2 reads FQNEAQ (reference sequence). The CDR3 spans 15 residues. CDR3 bases read: TGTGCCAGCAGCTTACTATGGGGGCAGGGGAACACA. As protein: CASSLLWGQGNT. In full, the CDR3 is CASSLLWGQGNTIYF.

As for this clone: The read halts 3 residues ahead of the CDR3 end, with the missing end drawn from the germline J gene. The chain carries TRBV20-1 and TRBJ2-5, with 10 bases matching TRBD2. The germline V gene encodes CDR1 DFQATT and CDR2 SNEGSKA (reference sequence). V dropped 7 bases and J dropped 6; count of bases not matched to a gene: 11. This CDR3 comprises 14 residues. Incomplete CDR3 DNA: TGCAGTGGGGGGAGCGGGGGGGTAAAAAAGACC. It encodes CSGGSGGVKKT. The whole CDR3 region reads CSGGSGGVKKTQYF.

A remark on this clone: Sequencing ends 3 residues short of the CDR3 end; the germline J gene provides the rest. The V call is TRBV4-1, the J call TRBJ2-7; the match to TRBD2 covers 7 bases. V trimming: 0 bases; J trimming: 0 bases; junction bases outside the gene matches: 5. Germline V gene lookup returns CDR1 MGHRA and CDR2 YSYEKL. This CDR3 is 16 amino acids long. The CDR3: CASSQEHRGVSYEQYF. Partial CDR3 DNA: TGCGCCAGCAGCCAAGAACACCGGGGGGTCTCCTACGAG.

A remark on this clone: The read comes to an end 3 residues before the CDR3 does, leaving the germline J gene to fill in the end. The rearrangement links TRBV7-3 to TRBJ1-2, with D tentatively TRBD1 (5 bases). The CDR3 totals 17 residues. Germline lookup yields CDR1 SGHTA and CDR2 FQGTGA. V lost 2 bases to trimming and J lost 4 bases, with 20 bases between them. The CDR3 reads CASSLEAGKGDGYGYTF. CDR3 DNA, as far as it was read: TGTGCCAGCAGCTTAGAGGCAGGGAAGGGAGATGGCTATGGC.

CDR3 amino acids: CASSLYPGTTEAFF. The covered CDR3 bases are TGTGCCAGCAGCTTATACCCAGGGACAACTGAA. The chain uses TRBV7-3 and TRBJ1-1; D is perhaps TRBD1 (6 bases). Sequencing ends 3 residues short of the CDR3 end; the germline J gene provides the rest. CDR3 length: 14 residues. Trimming took 2 bases from V and 5 from J, leaving 12 bases between them. Germline CDR1 SGHTA, CDR2 FQGTGA.

On this clone itself: The read halts 3 residues ahead of the CDR3 end, with the missing end drawn from the germline J gene. The chain has TRBV19 and TRBJ1-2; D may be TRBD1 (5 bases). This CDR3 region has 12 residues. Germline loops: CDR1 LNHDA, CDR2 SQIVND (reference sequence). Trimming cost V 6 bases and J 2 bases, with 7 bases left between them. Incomplete CDR3 DNA: TGTGCCAGTAGGGACACAAACTATGGC. This encodes CASRDTNYG. The full CDR3 is CASRDTNYGYTF.

Concerning this clone itself: The read finishes 3 residues shy of the CDR3 end, and the germline J gene is used to complete it. The chain links TRBV7-2 to TRBJ1-2; the match to TRBD1 covers 10 bases. The CDR3 is 15 amino acids. CDR1 SGHTA and CDR2 FQGNSA come from the germline V gene. CDR3 residues: CASSSLGQGSYDYTF. Partial CDR3 DNA: TGTGCCAGCAGCTCATTGGGACAGGGGTCCTACGAC.

As concerns this clone: Sequencing ends 3 residues short of the CDR3 end; the germline J gene provides the rest. The chain is built from TRBV4-2 and TRBJ1-2; 10 positions match TRBD1. CDR1 LGHNA and CDR2 YNFKEQ come from the germline V gene. The CDR3 sequence is 16 residues long. The CDR3 region is CASSQSGTGAAGGYTF. The sequenced part of the CDR3 DNA is TGTGCCAGCAGCCAATCTGGGACAGGGGCCGCAGGGGGC.

In the case of this clone: The sequenced fragment ends 3 residues before the CDR3 boundary, so the rest is inferred from the germline J gene. J is TRBJ2-7 and V is TRBV5-1, with 7 bases that match TRBD1. Trimming took 4 bases from V and 3 from J; bases not matched to a gene: 1. The length of the CDR3 is 12 residues. CDR1 and CDR2 from the germline V gene are SGHRS and YFSETQ. CDR3 sequence: CASSRDSYEQYF. The DNA read from the CDR3 is TGCGCCAGCAGCCGGGACAGCTACGAG.

With respect to this clone: Read sequence stops 3 residues before the CDR3 end, and the germline J gene provides the missing end. The chain joins TRBV2 to TRBJ2-3; D might be TRBD2 (7 bases). Germline assignment: CDR1 SNHLY and CDR2 FYNNEI. The CDR3 length is 14 residues. The CDR3 spells CASRGEGVGQPQYF. The DNA read from the CDR3 is TGTGCCAGCAGGGGGGAGGGGGTAGGTCAGCCG.

In the case of this clone: The read halts 3 residues ahead of the CDR3 end, with the missing end drawn from the germline J gene. V is TRBV19 and J is TRBJ1-1; 8 bases map to TRBD1. The V and J ends lost 6 bases and 4 bases, in that order; junction bases with no gene match: 7. The CDR3 has 14 residues. Germline CDR1 reads LNHDA; CDR2 reads SQIVND (reference sequence). CDR3 DNA, as far as it was read: TGTGCCAGTAGACAACAGGGGGATGGCACTGAA. It yields the protein CASRQQGDGTE. The whole CDR3 region reads CASRQQGDGTEAFF.